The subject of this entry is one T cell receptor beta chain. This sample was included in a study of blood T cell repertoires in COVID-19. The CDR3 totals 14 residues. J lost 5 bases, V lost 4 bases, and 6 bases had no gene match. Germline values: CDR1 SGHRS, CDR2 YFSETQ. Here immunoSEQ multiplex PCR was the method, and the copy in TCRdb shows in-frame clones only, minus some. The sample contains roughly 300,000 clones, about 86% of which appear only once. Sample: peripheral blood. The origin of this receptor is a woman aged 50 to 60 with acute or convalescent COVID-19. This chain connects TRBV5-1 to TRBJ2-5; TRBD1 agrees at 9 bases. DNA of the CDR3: TGCGCCAGCAGCCCACAGGGGGCAGGGGAGACCCAGTACTTC. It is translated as CASSPQGAGETQYF.